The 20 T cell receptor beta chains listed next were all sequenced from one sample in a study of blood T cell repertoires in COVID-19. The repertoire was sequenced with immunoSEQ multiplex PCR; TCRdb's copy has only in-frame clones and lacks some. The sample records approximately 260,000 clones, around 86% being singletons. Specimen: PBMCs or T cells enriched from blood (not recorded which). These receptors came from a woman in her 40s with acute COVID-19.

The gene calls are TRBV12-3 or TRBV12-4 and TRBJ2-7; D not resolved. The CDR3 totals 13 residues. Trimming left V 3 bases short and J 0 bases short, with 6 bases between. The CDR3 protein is CASSFSGSYEQYF. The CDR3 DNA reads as TGTGCCAGCAGTTTCTCGGGCTCCTACGAGCAGTACTTC.

The CDR3 loop is CASSLAGASTDTQYF. The CDR3 DNA reads as TGCGCCAGCAGCTTAGCGGGAGCGAGCACAGATACGCAGTATTTT. The chain recombines TRBV5-1 with TRBJ2-3; 8 nucleotides align to TRBD2. Losses at the gene ends were 2 bases for V and 0 bases for J; bases not matched to a gene: 2. Per germline, CDR1 SGHRS and CDR2 YFSETQ. The CDR3 consists of 15 residues.

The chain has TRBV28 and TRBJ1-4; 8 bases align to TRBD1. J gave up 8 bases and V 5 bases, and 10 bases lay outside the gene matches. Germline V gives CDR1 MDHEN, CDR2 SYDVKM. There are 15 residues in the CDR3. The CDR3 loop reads CASSPLGQGDEKLFF. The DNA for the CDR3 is TGTGCCAGCAGTCCGTTAGGACAGGGTGACGAAAAACTGTTTTTT.

CDR3 coding DNA: TGTGCCAGCAGTTTATGGGGGTGGGGGACAGACTCCACCGGGGAGCTGTTTTTT. Protein product: CASSLWGWGTDSTGELFF. This chain links TRBV27 with TRBJ2-2, with 7 bases that match TRBD1. CDR3 size: 18 residues. Unmatched junction bases numbered 12, after V lost 1 base and J lost 4 bases. Germline values: CDR1 MNHEY, CDR2 SMNVEV (reference sequence).

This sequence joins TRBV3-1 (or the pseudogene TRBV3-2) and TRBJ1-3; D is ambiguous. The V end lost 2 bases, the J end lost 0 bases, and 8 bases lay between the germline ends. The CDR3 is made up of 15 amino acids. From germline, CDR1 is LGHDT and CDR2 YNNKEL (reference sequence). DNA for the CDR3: TGTGCCAGCAGCCAACTATCGAGCTCTGGAAACACCATATATTTT. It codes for CASSQLSSSGNTIYF.

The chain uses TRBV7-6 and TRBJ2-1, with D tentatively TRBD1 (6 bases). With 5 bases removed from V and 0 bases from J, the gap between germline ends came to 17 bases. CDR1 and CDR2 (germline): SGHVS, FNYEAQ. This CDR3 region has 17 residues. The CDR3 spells CASSTGIGGSSYNEQFF. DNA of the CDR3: TGTGCCAGCAGCACAGGGATAGGCGGATCCTCCTACAATGAGCAGTTCTTC.

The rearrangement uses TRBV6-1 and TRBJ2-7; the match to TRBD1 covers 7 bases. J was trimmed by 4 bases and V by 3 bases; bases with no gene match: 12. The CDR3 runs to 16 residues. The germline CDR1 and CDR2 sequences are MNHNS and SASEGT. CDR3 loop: CASSERQGVPRYEQYF. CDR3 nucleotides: TGTGCCAGCAGTGAGAGACAGGGCGTCCCAAGGTACGAGCAGTACTTC.

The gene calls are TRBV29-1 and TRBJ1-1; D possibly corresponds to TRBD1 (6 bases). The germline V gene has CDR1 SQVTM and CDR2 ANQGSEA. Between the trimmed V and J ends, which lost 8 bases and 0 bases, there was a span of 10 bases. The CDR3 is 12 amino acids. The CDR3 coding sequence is TGCAGCTCCAGGGGTATGAACACTGAAGCTTTCTTT. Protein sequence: CSSRGMNTEAFF.

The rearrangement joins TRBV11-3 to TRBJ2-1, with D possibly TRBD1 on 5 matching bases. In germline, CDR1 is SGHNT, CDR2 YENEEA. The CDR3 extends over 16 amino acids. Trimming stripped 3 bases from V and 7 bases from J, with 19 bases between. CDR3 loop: CASSFDSGEKGNEQFF. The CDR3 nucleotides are TGTGCCAGCAGCTTCGACTCGGGCGAAAAGGGGAATGAGCAGTTCTTC.

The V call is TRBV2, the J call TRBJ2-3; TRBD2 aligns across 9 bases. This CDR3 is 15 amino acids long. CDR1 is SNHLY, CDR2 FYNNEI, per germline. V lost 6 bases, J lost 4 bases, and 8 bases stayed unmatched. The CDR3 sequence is CASRRREGQSDTQYF. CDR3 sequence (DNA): TGTGCCAGCAGAAGGCGGGAGGGCCAGTCAGATACGCAGTATTTT.

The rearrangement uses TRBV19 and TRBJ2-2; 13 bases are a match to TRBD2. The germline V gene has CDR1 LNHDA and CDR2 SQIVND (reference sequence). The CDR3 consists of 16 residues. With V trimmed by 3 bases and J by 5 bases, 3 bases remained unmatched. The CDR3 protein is CASSMVGLAGTGELFF. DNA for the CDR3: TGTGCCAGTAGTATGGTGGGACTAGCGGGGACCGGGGAGCTGTTTTTT.

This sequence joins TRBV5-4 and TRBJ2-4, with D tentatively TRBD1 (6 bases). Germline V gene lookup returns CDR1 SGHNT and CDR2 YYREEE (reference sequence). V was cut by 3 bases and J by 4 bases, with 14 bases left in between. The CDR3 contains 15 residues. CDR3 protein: CASSSTGSSKNIQYF. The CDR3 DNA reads TGTGCCAGCAGCTCTACAGGGTCTTCGAAAAACATTCAGTACTTC.

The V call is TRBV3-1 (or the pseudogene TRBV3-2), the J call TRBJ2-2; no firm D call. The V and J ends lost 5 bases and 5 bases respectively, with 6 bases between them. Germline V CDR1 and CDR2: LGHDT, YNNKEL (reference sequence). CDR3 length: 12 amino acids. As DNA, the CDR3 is TGTGCCAGCAGCTCTAGTACCGGGGAGCTGTTTTTT. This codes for CASSSSTGELFF.

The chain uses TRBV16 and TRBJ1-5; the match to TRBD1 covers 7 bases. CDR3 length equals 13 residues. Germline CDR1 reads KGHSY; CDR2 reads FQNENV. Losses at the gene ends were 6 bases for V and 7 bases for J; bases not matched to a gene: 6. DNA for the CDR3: TGTGCCAGCAGTACAGGGGTCGCGCAGCCCCAGCATTTT. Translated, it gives CASSTGVAQPQHF.

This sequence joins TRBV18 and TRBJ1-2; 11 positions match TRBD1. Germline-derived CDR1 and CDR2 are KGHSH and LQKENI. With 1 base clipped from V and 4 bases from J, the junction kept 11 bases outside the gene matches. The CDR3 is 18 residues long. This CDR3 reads CASSPLRDRGTSSYGYTF. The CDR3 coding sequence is TGTGCCAGCTCACCACTCCGGGACAGGGGGACCTCTTCCTATGGCTACACCTTC.

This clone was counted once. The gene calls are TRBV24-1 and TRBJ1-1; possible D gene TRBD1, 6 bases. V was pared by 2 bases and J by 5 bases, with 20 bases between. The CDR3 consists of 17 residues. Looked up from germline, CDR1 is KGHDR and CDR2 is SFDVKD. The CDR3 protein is CATSDYPNRAISTEAFF. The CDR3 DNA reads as TGTGCCACCAGTGATTACCCCAACAGGGCAATTTCGACTGAAGCTTTCTTT.

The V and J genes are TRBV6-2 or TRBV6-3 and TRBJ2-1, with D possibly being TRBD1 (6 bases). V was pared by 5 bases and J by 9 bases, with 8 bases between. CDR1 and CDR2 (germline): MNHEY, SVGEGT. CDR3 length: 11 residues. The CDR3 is CASSPGVEQFF. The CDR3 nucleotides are TGTGCCAGCAGTCCAGGGGTTGAGCAGTTCTTC.

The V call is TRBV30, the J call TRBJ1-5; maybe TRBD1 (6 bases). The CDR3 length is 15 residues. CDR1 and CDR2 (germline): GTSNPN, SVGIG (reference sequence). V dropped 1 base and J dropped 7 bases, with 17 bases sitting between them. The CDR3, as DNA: TGTGCCTGGAGTGCGAATATTGGGGGCCGGCAGCCCCAGCATTTT. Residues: CAWSANIGGRQPQHF. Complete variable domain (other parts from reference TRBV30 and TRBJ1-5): SQTIHQWPATLVQPVGSPLSLECTVEGTSNPNLYWYRQAAGRGLQLLFYSVGIGQISSEVPQNLSASRPQDRQFILSSKKLLLSDSGFYLCAWSANIGGRQPQHFGDGTRLSIL.

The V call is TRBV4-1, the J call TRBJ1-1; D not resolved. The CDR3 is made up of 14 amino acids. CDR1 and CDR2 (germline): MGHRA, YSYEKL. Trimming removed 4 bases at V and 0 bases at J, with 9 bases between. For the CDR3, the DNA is TGCGCCAGCAGCCCGCGGGCGGTGAACACTGAAGCTTTCTTT. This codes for CASSPRAVNTEAFF.

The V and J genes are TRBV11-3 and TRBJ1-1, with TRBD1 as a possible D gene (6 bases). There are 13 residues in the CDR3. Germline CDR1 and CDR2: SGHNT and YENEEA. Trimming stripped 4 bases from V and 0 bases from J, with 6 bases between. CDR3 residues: CASSWGLNTEAFF. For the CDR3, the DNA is TGTGCCAGCAGCTGGGGGCTGAACACTGAAGCTTTCTTT.